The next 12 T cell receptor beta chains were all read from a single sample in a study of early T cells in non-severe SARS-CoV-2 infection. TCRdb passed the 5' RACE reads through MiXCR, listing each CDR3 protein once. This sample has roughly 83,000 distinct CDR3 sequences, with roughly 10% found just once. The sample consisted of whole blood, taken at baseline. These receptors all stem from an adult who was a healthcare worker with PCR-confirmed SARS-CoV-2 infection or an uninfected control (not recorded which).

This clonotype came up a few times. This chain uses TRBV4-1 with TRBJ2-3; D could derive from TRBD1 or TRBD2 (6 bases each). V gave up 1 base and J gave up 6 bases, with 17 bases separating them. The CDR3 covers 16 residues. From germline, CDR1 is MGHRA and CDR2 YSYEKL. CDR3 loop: CASSQVGGRQSDTQYF. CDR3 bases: TGCGCCAGCAGCCAAGTGGGGGGCAGACAGTCGGATACGCAGTATTTT.

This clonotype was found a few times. CDR3 region: CASSQPYNEQFF. CDR3 DNA sequence: TGTGCCAGCAGCCAACCTTACAATGAGCAGTTCTTC. This chain links TRBV7-3 with TRBJ2-1; no firm D call. This CDR3 comprises 12 residues. Germline-derived CDR1 and CDR2 are SGHTA and FQGTGA. The V end lost 5 bases, the J end lost 4 bases, and 6 bases lay between the germline ends.

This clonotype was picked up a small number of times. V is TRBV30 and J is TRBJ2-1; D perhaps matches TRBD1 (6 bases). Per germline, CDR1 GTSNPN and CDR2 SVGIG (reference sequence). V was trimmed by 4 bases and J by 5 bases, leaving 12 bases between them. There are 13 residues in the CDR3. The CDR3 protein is CAWKGHKNNEQFF. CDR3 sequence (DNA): TGTGCCTGGAAGGGACATAAAAACAATGAGCAGTTCTTC.

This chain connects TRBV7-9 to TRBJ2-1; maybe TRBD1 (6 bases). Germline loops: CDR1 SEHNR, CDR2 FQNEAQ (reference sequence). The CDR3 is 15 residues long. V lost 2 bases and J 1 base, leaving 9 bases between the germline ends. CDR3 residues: CASSLTQGSYNEQFF. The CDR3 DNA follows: TGTGCCAGCAGCTTAACTCAGGGGTCCTACAATGAGCAGTTCTTC.

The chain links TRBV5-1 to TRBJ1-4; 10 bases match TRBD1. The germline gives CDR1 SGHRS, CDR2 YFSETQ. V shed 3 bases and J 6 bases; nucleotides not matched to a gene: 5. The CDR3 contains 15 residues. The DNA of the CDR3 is TGCGCCAGCAGCTCCCGGGACAGGGGAGATGAAAAACTGTTTTTT. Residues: CASSSRDRGDEKLFF. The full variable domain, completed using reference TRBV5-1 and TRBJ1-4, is KAGVTQTPRYLIKTRGQQVTLSCSPISGHRSVSWYQQTPGQGLQFLFEYFSETQRNKGNFPGRFSGRQFSNSRSEMNVSTLELGDSALYLCASSSRDRGDEKLFFGSGTQLSVL.

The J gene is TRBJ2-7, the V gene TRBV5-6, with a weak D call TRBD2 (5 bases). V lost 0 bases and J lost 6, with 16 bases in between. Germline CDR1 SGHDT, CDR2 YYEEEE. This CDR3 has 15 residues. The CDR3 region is CASSLDGKSGIEQYF. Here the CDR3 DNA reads TGTGCCAGCAGCTTGGACGGGAAGAGCGGAATCGAGCAGTACTTC.

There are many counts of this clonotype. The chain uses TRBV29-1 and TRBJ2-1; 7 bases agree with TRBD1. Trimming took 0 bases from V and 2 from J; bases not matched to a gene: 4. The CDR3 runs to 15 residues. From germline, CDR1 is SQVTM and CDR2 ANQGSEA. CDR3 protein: CSVEDGQDPYNEQFF. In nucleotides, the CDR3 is TGCAGCGTTGAAGACGGACAGGATCCCTACAATGAGCAGTTCTTC.

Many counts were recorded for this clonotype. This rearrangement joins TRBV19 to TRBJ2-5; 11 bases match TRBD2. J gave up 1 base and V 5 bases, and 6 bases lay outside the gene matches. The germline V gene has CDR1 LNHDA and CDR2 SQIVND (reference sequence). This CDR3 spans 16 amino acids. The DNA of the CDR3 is TGTGCCAGTAGTCCTACCGGGACTAGCGGCCAAGAGACCCAGTACTTC. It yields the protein CASSPTGTSGQETQYF.

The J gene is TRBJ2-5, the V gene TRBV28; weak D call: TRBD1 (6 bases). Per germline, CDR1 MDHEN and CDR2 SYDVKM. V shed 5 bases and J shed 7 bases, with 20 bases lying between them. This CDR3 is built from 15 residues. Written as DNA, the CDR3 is TGTGCCAGCAGTCAAGCCGGGACACCCCGTGGGACCCAGTACTTC. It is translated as CASSQAGTPRGTQYF.

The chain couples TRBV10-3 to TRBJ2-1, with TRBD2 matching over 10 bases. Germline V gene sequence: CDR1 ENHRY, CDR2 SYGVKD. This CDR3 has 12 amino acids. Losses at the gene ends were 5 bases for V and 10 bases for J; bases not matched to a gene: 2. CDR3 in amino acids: CAISWTSGEQFF. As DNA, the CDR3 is TGTGCCATCAGTTGGACTAGCGGAGAGCAGTTCTTC.

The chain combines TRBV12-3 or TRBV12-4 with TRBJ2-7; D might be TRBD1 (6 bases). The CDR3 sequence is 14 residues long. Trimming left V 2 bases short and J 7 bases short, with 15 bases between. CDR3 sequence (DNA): TGTGCCAGCAGTTTACCGGGACACCCAGGGGAGCAGTACTTC. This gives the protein CASSLPGHPGEQYF.

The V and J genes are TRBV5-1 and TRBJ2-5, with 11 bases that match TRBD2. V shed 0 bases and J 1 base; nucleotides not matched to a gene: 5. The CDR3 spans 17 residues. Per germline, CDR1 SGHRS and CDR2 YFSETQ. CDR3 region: CASSLGALAGGQETQYF. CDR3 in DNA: TGCGCCAGCAGCTTGGGGGCCCTAGCGGGAGGCCAAGAGACCCAGTACTTC.